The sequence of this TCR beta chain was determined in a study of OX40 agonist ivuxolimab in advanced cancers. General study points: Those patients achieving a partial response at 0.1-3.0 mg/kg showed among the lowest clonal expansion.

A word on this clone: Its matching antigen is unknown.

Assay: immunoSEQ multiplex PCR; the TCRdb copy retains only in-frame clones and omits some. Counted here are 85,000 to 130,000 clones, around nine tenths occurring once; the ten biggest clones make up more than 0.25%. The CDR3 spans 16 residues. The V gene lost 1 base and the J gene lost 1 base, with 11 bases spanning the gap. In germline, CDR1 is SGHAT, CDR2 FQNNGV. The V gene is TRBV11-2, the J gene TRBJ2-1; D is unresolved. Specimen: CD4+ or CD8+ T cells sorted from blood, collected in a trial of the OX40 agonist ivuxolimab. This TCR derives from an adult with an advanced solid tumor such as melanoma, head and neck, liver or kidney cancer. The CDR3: CASSLGVDPSYNEQFF. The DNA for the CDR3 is TGTGCCAGCAGCTTAGGAGTGGATCCTTCCTACAATGAGCAGTTCTTC.